These T cell receptor beta chains were read from a single sample in a study of CD8+CD57+ T cells in acquired aplastic anemia. TCRdb recomputed calls from the reads with MiXCR, one row per CDR3 protein. The sample holds more than 150,000 distinct CDR3 sequences; 45% to 60% are singletons and the top ten take 10% to 15%. The sample comprised sorted CD4+, CD8+, or CD8+CD57+ T cells (not recorded which) from PBMCs. Receptors were obtained from a human donor with aplastic anemia. The CDR3 runs from the conserved cysteine through the conserved F or W. A D gene is named only where the DNA matches it firmly. A row's size may be missing; if present it is once, few, many or a size class.

TRBV5-5,NA,NA,TRBJ1-1,CASSRRNTEAFF,TGTGCCAGCAGCCGACGTAACACTGAAGCTTTCTTT
TRBV15,NA,NA,TRBJ2-1,CATSRGSGWKFEQFF,TGTGCCACCAGCAGAGGTTCGGGGTGGAAGTTTGAGCAGTTCTTC
TRBV20-1,NA,NA,TRBJ1-2,CSASWSADGYTF,TGCAGTGCCTCCTGGTCAGCGGATGGCTACACCTTC
TRBV2,NA,many,TRBJ1-5,CASSEWGFRGGDFNQPQHF,TGTGCCAGCAGTGAATGGGGCTTTCGCGGGGGGGATTTCAATCAGCCCCAGCATTTT
TRBV20-1,NA,few,TRBJ2-7,CSAPSGSYEQYF,TGCAGTGCTCCGTCCGGCTCCTACGAGCAGTACTTC
TRBV10-3,NA,NA,TRBJ2-1,CAIRSVGDEQFF,TGTGCCATACGCTCCGTCGGGGATGAGCAGTTCTTC
TRBV20-1,NA,many,TRBJ2-1,CSAREGAAYNEQFF,TGCAGTGCTAGAGAGGGGGCCGCCTACAATGAGCAGTTCTTC
TRBV25-1,NA,many,TRBJ1-6,CASSRAGEASPLHF,TGTGCCAGCAGTCGGGCAGGGGAGGCTTCACCCCTCCACTTT
TRBV10-2,NA,medium-sized,TRBJ2-1,CASSERGNEQFF,TGCGCCAGCAGTGAACGGGGGAATGAGCAGTTCTTC
TRBV19,TRBD2,many,TRBJ2-1,CASSTAGTSGTYSYNEQFF,TGTGCCAGTAGTACAGCCGGGACTAGCGGGACATACTCCTACAATGAGCAGTTCTTC
TRBV5-6,NA,NA,TRBJ1-1,CASSPPTGRPNTEAFF,TGTGCCAGCAGTCCCCCCACAGGGAGGCCAAACACTGAAGCTTTCTTT
TRBV11-1,TRBD1,NA,TRBJ1-2,CASSPRPGQKDYGYTF,TGTGCCAGCAGCCCCCGTCCGGGACAGAAAGATTATGGCTACACCTTC
TRBV3-1,TRBD1,many,TRBJ2-7,CASSVGQGLGEQYF,TGTGCCAGCAGCGTAGGACAGGGTTTGGGCGAGCAGTACTTC
TRBV15,NA,NA,TRBJ2-7,CATSRDLTVSYEQYF,TGTGCCACCAGCAGAGATCTGACTGTCTCCTACGAGCAGTACTTC
TRBV2,NA,few,TRBJ1-1,CASRVRRGNTEAFF,TGTGCCAGCAGGGTTCGTAGGGGGAACACTGAAGCTTTCTTT
TRBV7-3,TRBD1,NA,TRBJ2-3,CASSLSGGADTQYF,TGTGCCAGCAGCTTATCAGGGGGCGCAGATACGCAGTATTTT
TRBV24-1,TRBD2,NA,TRBJ2-5,CATSDPPSGRGQETQYF,TGTGCCACCAGTGACCCCCCTAGCGGGAGGGGCCAAGAGACCCAGTACTTC
TRBV11-2,NA,many,TRBJ2-1,CASSLGQMFEQFF,TGTGCCAGCAGCTTAGGACAGATGTTTGAGCAGTTCTTC
TRBV2,NA,NA,TRBJ1-5,CASSEGSADQPQHF,TGTGCCAGCAGTGAAGGCAGTGCGGATCAGCCCCAGCATTTT
TRBV29-1,NA,many,TRBJ2-3,CSVSGTGPPSTDTQYF,TGCAGCGTAAGCGGGACAGGCCCTCCTAGCACAGATACGCAGTATTTT
TRBV24-1,NA,few,TRBJ2-1,CATSDSRDEQFF,TGTGCCACCAGTGATTCCAGGGATGAGCAGTTCTTC
TRBV29-1,NA,few,TRBJ2-7,CSVVPVVGPAREQYF,TGCAGCGTTGTACCCGTTGTGGGGCCTGCTAGGGAGCAGTACTTC
TRBV5-1,NA,NA,TRBJ2-7,CASICSARRNIYEQYF,NA
TRBV25-1,NA,NA,TRBJ2-2,CASGRTVGELFF,TGTGCCAGCGGCCGGACAGTCGGGGAGCTGTTTTTT
TRBV2,NA,NA,TRBJ2-7,CASRGDHPSYEQYF,TGTGCCAGCCGGGGAGATCATCCGTCCTACGAGCAGTACTTC
TRBV7-2,TRBD2,NA,TRBJ2-2,CASSSSSGDTGELFF,TGTGCCAGCAGCTCATCTAGCGGGGACACCGGGGAGCTGTTTTTT
TRBV7-8,TRBD2,NA,TRBJ2-7,CASRLGLAGAYEQYF,TGTGCCAGCAGGCTAGGACTAGCGGGAGCCTACGAGCAGTACTTC
TRBV7-9,TRBD1,many,TRBJ1-3,CASRRDSSGNTIYF,TGTGCCAGTCGCCGGGACAGCTCTGGAAACACCATATATTTT
TRBV7-4,NA,NA,TRBJ1-2,CASSLGRSGYTF,TGTGCCAGCAGCTTAGGCAGGTCTGGCTACACCTTC
TRBV24-1,NA,NA,TRBJ1-2,CATSDSAVNYGYTF,TGTGCCACCAGTGATTCGGCAGTAAACTATGGCTACACCTTC
TRBV7-3,TRBD2,few,TRBJ2-2,CATNREGTGELFF,TGTGCCACCAATAGGGAGGGAACCGGGGAGCTGTTTTTT
TRBV10-3,TRBD1,NA,TRBJ1-2,CAIRGQVESDYGYTF,TGTGCCATCAGGGGACAGGTTGAATCGGACTATGGCTACACCTTC
TRBV4-1,NA,few,TRBJ2-2,CASSQEGPLGANTGELFF,TGCGCCAGCAGCCAAGAGGGCCCTCTAGGGGCGAACACCGGGGAGCTGTTTTTT
TRBV19,TRBD1,many,TRBJ1-2,CASSMVAGGAQGYTF,TGTGCCAGTAGTATGGTGGCAGGGGGCGCTCAGGGCTACACCTTC
TRBV2,NA,NA,TRBJ2-7,CASGPYEQYF,TGTGCCAGCGGACCCTACGAGCAGTACTTT
TRBV20-1,NA,many,TRBJ1-1,CSARQGLWGGEAFF,TGCAGTGCTAGACAGGGGTTGTGGGGAGGTGAAGCTTTCTTT
TRBV5-4,NA,many,TRBJ2-6,CASSGSGANVLTF,TGTGCCAGCAGCGGCTCTGGGGCCAACGTCCTGACTTTC
TRBV20-1,NA,NA,TRBJ1-6,CSARKGPLNSPLHF,TGCAGTGCTAGAAAAGGGCCCCTAAATTCACCCCTCCACTTT
TRBV10-2,NA,many,TRBJ1-1,CATERDVSTEAFF,TGCGCCACCGAAAGAGATGTGAGCACTGAAGCTTTCTTT
TRBV2,TRBD2,many,TRBJ2-3,CASRTGGDLDTQYF,TGTGCCAGCCGCACGGGGGGGGACCTGGATACGCAGTATTTT
TRBV6-1,NA,many,TRBJ1-2,CASSEFWGADGYTF,TGTGCCAGCAGTGAGTTTTGGGGGGCGGATGGCTACACCTTC
TRBV20-1,NA,many,TRBJ2-7,CSARKQGSYEQYF,TGCAGTGCTAGAAAACAGGGCTCCTACGAGCAGTACTTC
TRBV7-8,TRBD1,NA,TRBJ1-4,CASTGTGREKLFF,TGTGCCAGCACCGGGACAGGGAGGGAAAAACTGTTTTTT
TRBV10-3,NA,NA,TRBJ2-7,CAIRNSLYEQYF,TGTGCCATCAGAAACAGTCTTTACGAGCAGTACTTC
TRBV2,NA,many,TRBJ2-7,CASSELVRYDEQYF,TGTGCCAGCAGTGAGTTAGTGAGGTACGACGAGCAGTACTTC
TRBV19,NA,NA,TRBJ2-3,CASSMGTESYTQYF,TGTGCCAGTAGTATGGGGACTGAATCCTATACGCAGTATTTT
TRBV7-9,NA,NA,TRBJ1-1,CVSNEQNTEAFF,TGTGTCAGCAACGAGCAGAACACTGAAGCTTTCTTT
TRBV5-5,NA,NA,TRBJ2-7,CASISLYEQYF,TGTGCCAGCATCTCTCTCTACGAGCAGTACTTC
TRBV5-1,TRBD1,many,TRBJ1-5,CASRRGTETNQPQHF,TGCGCCAGCAGACGCGGGACAGAGACCAATCAGCCCCAGCATTTT
TRBV5-1,TRBD1,NA,TRBJ2-7,CASSRGQGSEQYF,TGCGCCAGCTCACGGGGACAGGGGAGCGAGCAGTACTTC
TRBV9,TRBD1,NA,TRBJ2-3,CASSLGGQVTDTQYF,TGTGCCAGCAGCCTGGGGGGACAGGTAACAGATACGCAGTATTTT